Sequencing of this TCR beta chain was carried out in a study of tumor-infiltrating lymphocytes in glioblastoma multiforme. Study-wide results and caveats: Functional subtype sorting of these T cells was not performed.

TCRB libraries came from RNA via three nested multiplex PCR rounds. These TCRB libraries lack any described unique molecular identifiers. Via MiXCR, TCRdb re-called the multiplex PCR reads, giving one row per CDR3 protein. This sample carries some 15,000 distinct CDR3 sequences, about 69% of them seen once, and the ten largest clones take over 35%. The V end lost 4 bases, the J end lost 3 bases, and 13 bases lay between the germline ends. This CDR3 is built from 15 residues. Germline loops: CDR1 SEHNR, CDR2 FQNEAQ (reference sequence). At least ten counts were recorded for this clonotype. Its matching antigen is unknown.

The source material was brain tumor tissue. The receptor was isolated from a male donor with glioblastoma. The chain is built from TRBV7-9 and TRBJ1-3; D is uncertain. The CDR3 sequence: CASSSTGSRGNTIYF. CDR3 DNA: TGTGCCAGCAGCTCCACCGGGAGCCGTGGAAACACCATATATTTT. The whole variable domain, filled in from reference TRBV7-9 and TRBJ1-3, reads DTGVSQNPRHKITKRGQNVTFRCDPISEHNRLYWYRQTLGQGPEFLTYFQNEAQLEKSRLLSDRFSAERPKGSFSTLEIQRTEQGDSAMYLCASSSTGSRGNTIYFGEGSWLTVV.